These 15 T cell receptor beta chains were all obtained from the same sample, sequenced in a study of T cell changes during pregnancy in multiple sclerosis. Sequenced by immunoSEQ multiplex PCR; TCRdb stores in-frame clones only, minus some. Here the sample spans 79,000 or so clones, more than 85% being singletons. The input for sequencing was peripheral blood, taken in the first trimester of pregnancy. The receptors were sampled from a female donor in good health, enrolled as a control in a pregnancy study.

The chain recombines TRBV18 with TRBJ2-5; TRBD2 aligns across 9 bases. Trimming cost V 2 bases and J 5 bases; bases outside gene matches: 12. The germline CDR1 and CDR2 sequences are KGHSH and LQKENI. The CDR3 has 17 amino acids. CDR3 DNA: TGTGCCAGCTCACCAAATGTTCGTCTAGCGGGGAGGGAGACCCAGTACTTC. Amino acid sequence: CASSPNVRLAGRETQYF.

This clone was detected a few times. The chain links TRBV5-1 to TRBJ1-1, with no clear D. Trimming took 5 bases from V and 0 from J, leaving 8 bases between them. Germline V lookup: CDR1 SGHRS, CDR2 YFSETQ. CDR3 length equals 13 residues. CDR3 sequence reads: CASRSFMNTEAFF. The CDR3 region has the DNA TGCGCCAGCAGATCATTCATGAACACTGAAGCTTTCTTT.

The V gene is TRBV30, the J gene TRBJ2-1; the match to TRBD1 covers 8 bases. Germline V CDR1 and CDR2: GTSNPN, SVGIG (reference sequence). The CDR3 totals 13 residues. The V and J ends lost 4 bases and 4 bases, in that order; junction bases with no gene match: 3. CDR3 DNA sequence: TGTGCCTGGATGACAGGGGCGTACAATGAGCAGTTCTTC. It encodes CAWMTGAYNEQFF.

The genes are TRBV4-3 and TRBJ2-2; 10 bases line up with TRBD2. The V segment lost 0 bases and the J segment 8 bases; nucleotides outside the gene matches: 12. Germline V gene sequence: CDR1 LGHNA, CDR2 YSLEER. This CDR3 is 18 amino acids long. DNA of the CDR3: TGCGCCAGCAGCCAAGAGGGGCAAGCGGGGGGGCAGTCTGGGGAGCTGTTTTTT. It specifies CASSQEGQAGGQSGELFF.

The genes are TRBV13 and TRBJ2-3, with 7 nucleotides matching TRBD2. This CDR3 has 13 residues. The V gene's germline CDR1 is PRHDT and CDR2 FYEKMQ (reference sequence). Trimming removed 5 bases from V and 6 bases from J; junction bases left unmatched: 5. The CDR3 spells CASSPGTTDTQYF. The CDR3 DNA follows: TGTGCCAGCAGCCCCGGGACTACTGATACGCAGTATTTT. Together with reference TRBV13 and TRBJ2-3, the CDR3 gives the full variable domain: AAGVIQSPRHLIKEKRETATLKCYPIPRHDTVYWYQQGPGQDPQFLISFYEKMQSDKGSIPDRFSAQQFSDYHSELNMSSLELGDSALYFCASSPGTTDTQYFGPGTRLTVL.

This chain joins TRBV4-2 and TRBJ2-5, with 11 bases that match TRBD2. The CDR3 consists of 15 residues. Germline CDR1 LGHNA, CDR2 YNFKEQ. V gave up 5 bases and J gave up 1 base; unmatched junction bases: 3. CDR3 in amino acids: CASSLTSGTQETQYF. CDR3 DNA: TGTGCCAGCAGCTTGACTAGCGGGACCCAAGAGACCCAGTACTTC.

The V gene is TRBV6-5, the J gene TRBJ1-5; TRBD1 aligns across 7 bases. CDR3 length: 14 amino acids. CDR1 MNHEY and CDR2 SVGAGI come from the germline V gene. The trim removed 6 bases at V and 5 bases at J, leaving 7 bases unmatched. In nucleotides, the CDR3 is TGTGCCAGCAGAACCCGACAGGGCCATCAGCCCCAGCATTTT. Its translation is CASRTRQGHQPQHF.

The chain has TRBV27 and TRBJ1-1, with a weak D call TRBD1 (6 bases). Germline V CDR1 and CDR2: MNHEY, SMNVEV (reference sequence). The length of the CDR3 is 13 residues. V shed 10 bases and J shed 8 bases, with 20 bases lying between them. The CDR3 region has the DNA TGTGCCACCCTTATCCCCGGGACATACGAAGCTTTCTTT. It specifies CATLIPGTYEAFF.

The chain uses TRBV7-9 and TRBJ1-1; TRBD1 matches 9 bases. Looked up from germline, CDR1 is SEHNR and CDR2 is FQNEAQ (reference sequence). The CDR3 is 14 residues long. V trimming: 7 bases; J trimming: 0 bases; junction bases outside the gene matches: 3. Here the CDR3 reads CASMGTGMNTEAFF. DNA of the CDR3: TGTGCCAGCATGGGGACAGGGATGAACACTGAAGCTTTCTTT.

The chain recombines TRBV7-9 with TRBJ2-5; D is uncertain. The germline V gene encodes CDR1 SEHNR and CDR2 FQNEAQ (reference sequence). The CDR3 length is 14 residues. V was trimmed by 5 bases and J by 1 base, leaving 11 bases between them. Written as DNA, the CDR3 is TGTGCCAGCAGCCAAGCTGGTATCCAAGAGACCCAGTACTTC. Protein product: CASSQAGIQETQYF. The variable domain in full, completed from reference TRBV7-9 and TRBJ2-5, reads DTGVSQNPRHKITKRGQNVTFRCDPISEHNRLYWYRQTLGQGPEFLTYFQNEAQLEKSRLLSDRFSAERPKGSFSTLEIQRTEQGDSAMYLCASSQAGIQETQYFGPGTRLLVL.

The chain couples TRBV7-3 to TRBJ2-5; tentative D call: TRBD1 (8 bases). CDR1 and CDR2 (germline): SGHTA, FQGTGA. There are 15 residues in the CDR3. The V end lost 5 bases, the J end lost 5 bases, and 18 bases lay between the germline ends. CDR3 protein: CASSPRTGRGETQYF. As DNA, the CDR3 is TGTGCCAGCAGCCCCCGGACAGGGAGGGGTGAGACCCAGTACTTC.

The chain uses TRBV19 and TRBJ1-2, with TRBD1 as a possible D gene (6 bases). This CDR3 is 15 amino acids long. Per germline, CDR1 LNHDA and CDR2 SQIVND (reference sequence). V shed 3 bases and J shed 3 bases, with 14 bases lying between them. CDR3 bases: TGTGCCAGTAGTATGGGGGCGTTCGGTTACTATGGCTACACCTTC. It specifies CASSMGAFGYYGYTF. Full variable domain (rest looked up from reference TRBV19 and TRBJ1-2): DGGITQSPKYLFRKEGQNVTLSCEQNLNHDAMYWYRQDPGQGLRLIYYSQIVNDFQKGDIAEGYSVSREKKESFPLTVTSAQKNPTAFYLCASSMGAFGYYGYTFGSGTRLTVV.

The CDR3 sequence: CASSLGRSGRGVNGYTF. DNA for the CDR3: TGTGCCAGCAGCTTGGGTCGGTCGGGGCGGGGAGTGAACGGCTACACCTTC. The chain couples TRBV5-6 to TRBJ1-2; a weak D match, TRBD1 (5 bases). CDR3 length: 17 amino acids. V lost 0 bases and J 8 bases, leaving 23 bases between the germline ends. CDR1 is SGHDT and CDR2 is YYEEEE in the germline V gene.

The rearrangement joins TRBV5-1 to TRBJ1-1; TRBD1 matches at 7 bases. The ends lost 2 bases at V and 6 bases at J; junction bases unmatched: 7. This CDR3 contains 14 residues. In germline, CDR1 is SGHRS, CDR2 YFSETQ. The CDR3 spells CASSLQGPWAEAFF. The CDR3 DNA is TGCGCCAGCAGCTTACAGGGGCCGTGGGCTGAAGCTTTCTTT.

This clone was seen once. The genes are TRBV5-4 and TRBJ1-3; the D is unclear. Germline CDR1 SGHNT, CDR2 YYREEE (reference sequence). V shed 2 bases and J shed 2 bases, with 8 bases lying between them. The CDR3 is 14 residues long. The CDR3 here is CASSLEITGNTIYF. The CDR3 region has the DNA TGTGCCAGCAGCTTAGAGATAACTGGAAACACCATATATTTT.